Only one count was recorded for the clone carrying this T cell receptor (beta chain). The antigen is unknown. The entry originates in a study of memory CD4+ T cells and cytomegalovirus serostatus. General observations from the study: Of around 160 reported CMV TCRbeta sequences, roughly 67 were found in memory CD4+ repertoires. Median bootstrapped AUC for CMV status was around 0.96 originally, approximately 0.93 US-trained.

Assay: immunoSEQ multiplex PCR; the TCRdb copy retains only in-frame clones and omits some. The sample has about 31,000 clones; 65% to 80% are singletons. This CDR3 comprises 12 residues. In germline, CDR1 is SNHLY, CDR2 FYNNEI. V lost 6 bases and J lost 8; bases outside the gene matches: 4. The sort gate was single viable CD3+CD4+CD8-CD45RO+ cells for memory CD4+ T cells. V and J are TRBV2 and TRBJ2-1; 7 bases agree with TRBD2. This TCR was sampled from an adult in good health and CMV-seronegative. Some clones in this sample may be carry-over from other donors' samples. Material for sequencing was memory CD4+ T cells from blood. CDR3 bases: TGTGCCAGCAGACGACTAGCCCATGAGCAGTTCTTC. It translates to CASRRLAHEQFF.